Listed below are T cell receptor beta chains from one sample, sequenced in a study of glioma-infiltrating T cells. Each CDR3 protein is one row after TCRdb ran MiXCR on the multiplex PCR reads. The sample lists 110,000 or so distinct CDR3 sequences; less than 30% were seen once. The sequenced sample was glioma tissue, nonneoplastic brain tissue, or PBMCs (not recorded which). The receptors originated from a human donor with low-grade glioma or glioblastoma, undergoing nonglioma brain surgery, or in good health (not recorded which). Each CDR3 is given with its conserved first and last residue. A D gene is named only where the DNA matches it firmly. A row's size may be missing; if present it is once, few, many or a size class.

abundance | j_gene | d_gene | v_gene | CDR3nt | CDR3aa
NA | TRBJ1-5 | NA | TRBV5-1 | TGCGCCAGCAGCCGGGAAGGGGGGAGCAATCAGCCCCAGCATTTT | CASSREGGSNQPQHF
many | TRBJ1-2 | NA | TRBV11-2 | TGTGCCAGCAGCTTAACGTTCGGGACAAAAAGTGGTGACTATGGCTACACCTTC | CASSLTFGTKSGDYGYTF
many | TRBJ1-5 | TRBD1 | TRBV27 | TGTGCCAGCAGTAACAGGGGGCAAGGCAATCAGCCCCAGCATTTT | CASSNRGQGNQPQHF
many | TRBJ2-7 | NA | TRBV7-2 | TGTGCCAGCAGCCCGGAGACCGGGACACTTTACGAGCAGTACTTC | CASSPETGTLYEQYF
few | TRBJ2-3 | TRBD2 | TRBV19 | TGTGCCAGTTATCCCGGGACTAGCGGGAGGGCCGCCGGAGATACGCAGTATTTT | CASYPGTSGRAAGDTQYF
NA | TRBJ1-5 | TRBD1 | TRBV29-1 | TGCAGCGTTGTCTCTAGACAGGGCATGCCCCAGCATTTT | CSVVSRQGMPQHF
many | TRBJ2-3 | NA | TRBV28 | TGTGCCAGCAGTTTGGGCAGGGGCTTCACAGATACGCAGTATTTT | CASSLGRGFTDTQYF
many | TRBJ1-1 | NA | TRBV19 | TGTGCCAGTACCCACCCTAGGGGGGCGAACACTGAAGCTTTCTTT | CASTHPRGANTEAFF
many | TRBJ2-1 | TRBD2 | TRBV5-1 | TGCGCCAGCAGCTTCGGGACTAGCGGGAGCTACAATGAGCAGTTCTTC | CASSFGTSGSYNEQFF
many | TRBJ1-1 | NA | TRBV24-1 | TGTGCCACCAGTGGCAGCTATGAAGCTTTCTTT | CATSGSYEAFF
many | TRBJ2-7 | NA | TRBV11-1 | TGTGCCAGCAGCCTGAGGAATCGCGCACACTACGAGCAGTACTTC | CASSLRNRAHYEQYF
few | TRBJ1-5 | NA | TRBV19 | TGTGCCAGTACCCATCGAGGGACTCAACCTAGCAATCAGCCCCAGCATTTT | CASTHRGTQPSNQPQHF
many | TRBJ2-2 | NA | TRBV25-1 | TGTGCCAGCAGTGAATGGGGCAGTCCAAAGAAAACAAACACCGGGGAGCTGTTTTTT | CASSEWGSPKKTNTGELFF
many | TRBJ1-5 | TRBD1 | TRBV10-2 | TGCGCCAGCAGTGAGGATGGGACAGGCAATCAGCCCCAGCATTTT | CASSEDGTGNQPQHF
many | TRBJ1-5 | NA | TRBV18 | TGTGCCAGCTCACCAGAGGGTATGCTCAATCAGCCCCAGCATTTT | CASSPEGMLNQPQHF
few | TRBJ2-1 | NA | TRBV29-1 | TGCAGCTCCAGCACCAAGGGGCACAGCTCCTACAATGAGCAGTTCTTC | CSSSTKGHSSYNEQFF
many | TRBJ2-7 | NA | TRBV4-3 | TGCGCCAGCAGCCTTGACTTTGACTACGAGCAGTACTTC | CASSLDFDYEQYF
NA | TRBJ2-1 | NA | TRBV29-1 | TGCAGCGTTGGGGCGTATGAGCAGTTCTTC | CSVGAYEQFF
few | TRBJ2-1 | NA | TRBV10-1 | TGCGCCAGCAGTGAGGGTCGGGGGAGGTCCTACAATGAGCAGTTCTTC | CASSEGRGRSYNEQFF
many | TRBJ1-6 | NA | TRBV2 | TGTGCCAGCAGTGCAGCCGTCGTCAATTCACCCCTCCACTTT | CASSAAVVNSPLHF
many | TRBJ2-3 | NA | TRBV6-1 | TGTGCCAGCGGGAAGGAGGGGGACTTCACAGATACGCAGTATTTT | CASGKEGDFTDTQYF
NA | TRBJ2-1 | TRBD1 | TRBV6-1 | TGTTCCAGTGCAGGGGGCACTTACAATGAGCAGTTCTTC | CSSAGGTYNEQFF
many | TRBJ2-1 | TRBD1 | TRBV29-1 | TGCAGCGTTGGCCGACAGGGGACAACTAACAATGAGCAGTTCTTC | CSVGRQGTTNNEQFF
many | TRBJ1-3 | NA | TRBV6-5 | TGTGCCAGCAGTTACTCACACTCTGGAAACACCATATATTTT | CASSYSHSGNTIYF
few | TRBJ1-5 | NA | TRBV4-1 | TGCGCCAGCAGCCAAGTTGGGCAGGGTCGGAGCAATCAGCCCCAGCATTTT | CASSQVGQGRSNQPQHF
many | TRBJ1-5 | TRBD1 | TRBV6-6 | TGTGCCAGCAGTTACCCAGGGGGAGAGAATCAGCCCCAGCATTTT | CASSYPGGENQPQHF
NA | TRBJ2-5 | NA | TRBV7-2 | TGTGCCAGCAGCTTCCATGGGATGAGGGAGACCCAGTACTTC | CASSFHGMRETQYF
once | TRBJ1-1 | NA | TRBV6-5 | TGTGCCAGCAGTACGCGAGCGGGCACAACTGAAGCTTTCTTT | CASSTRAGTTEAFF
NA | TRBJ2-1 | NA | TRBV5-1 | TGCGCCAGCAGCTTGGACAGGGTGTGGTTCTTC | CASSLDRVWFF
many | TRBJ2-5 | NA | TRBV14 | TGTGCCAGCAGCCAAGGTTGGGGAACAGGGAAGGAGACCCAGTACTTC | CASSQGWGTGKETQYF
NA | TRBJ2-1 | TRBD2 | TRBV4-2 | TGTGCCAGCAGCCTCCTCCCAGCGGGGGGGGGGGGGGGGAACAATGAGCAGTTCTTC | CASSLLPAGGGGGNNEQFF
many | TRBJ2-1 | NA | TRBV18 | TGTGCCAGCTCACCACCTCAGGGCTCCTACAATGAGCAGTTCTTC | CASSPPQGSYNEQFF
many | TRBJ2-7 | NA | TRBV11-2 | TGTGCCAGCAGCTCGATCTTGTACGAGCAGTACTTC | CASSSILYEQYF
NA | TRBJ1-6 | TRBD1 | TRBV14 | TGTGCCAGCAGCCAACTCCGTGGGGGGACAGGGTTCTTGGATTCACCCCTCCACTTT | CASSQLRGGTGFLDSPLHF
once | TRBJ1-6 | NA | TRBV7-6 | TGTGCCAGCAGCTCGACCTCAGGGGACGCGGGTTCACCCCTCCACTTT | CASSSTSGDAGSPLHF
many | TRBJ2-3 | TRBD2 | TRBV7-9 | TGTGCCAGCAGCTTGACTAGCGGGAGTGATACGCAGTATTTT | CASSLTSGSDTQYF
many | TRBJ2-7 | NA | TRBV20-1 | TGCAGTGCTAGAGGGGACCTATACGAGCAGTACTTC | CSARGDLYEQYF
NA | TRBJ1-5 | TRBD1 | TRBV20-1 | TGCAGTGCCGGACTGCCGACAGGGGGCAATCAGCCCCAGCATTTT | CSAGLPTGGNQPQHF
many | TRBJ1-2 | TRBD1 | TRBV29-1 | TGCAGCGGATCCCAGTCGGGACAGGGAGGGTATGGCTACACCTTC | CSGSQSGQGGYGYTF
many | TRBJ2-3 | NA | TRBV20-1 | TGCAGTGCTAGACCACCTACCCTCACAGATACGCAGTATTTT | CSARPPTLTDTQYF
many | TRBJ2-7 | TRBD2 | TRBV20-1 | TGCAGTGCTAGTACGGGGGGCTACGAGCAGTACTTC | CSASTGGYEQYF
once | TRBJ2-1 | TRBD2 | TRBV11-3 | TGTGCCAGCAGCTTAAACATGCTAGCGGTCATAAGCTCCCACAATGAGCAGTTCTTC | CASSLNMLAVISSHNEQFF
many | TRBJ1-1 | NA | TRBV7-3 | TGTGCCAGCAGCTTATGGAAGAACACTGAAGCTTTCTTT | CASSLWKNTEAFF
many | TRBJ2-1 | NA | TRBV7-3 | TGTGCCAGCAGCTCCGGGGCTGAGCAGTTCTTC | CASSSGAEQFF
few | TRBJ2-3 | NA | TRBV19 | TGTGCCAGTAGTATAGGGACAGACGAGGCAGATACGCAGTATTTT | CASSIGTDEADTQYF
many | TRBJ2-2 | TRBD2 | TRBV20-1 | TGCAGTGCTCCTAGCGGGATAGGGACCGGGGAGCTGTTTTTT | CSAPSGIGTGELFF
many | TRBJ2-3 | NA | TRBV14 | TGTGCCAGCAGCCCGTCCTTATTTTCAGCGCAGTATTTT | CASSPSLFSAQYF
many | TRBJ2-1 | TRBD2 | TRBV27 | TGTGCCAGCAGCTCCCAGACTAGCACAGAGCAGTTCTTC | CASSSQTSTEQFF
many | TRBJ2-1 | TRBD2 | TRBV5-1 | TGCGCCAGCAGCTCCCTAGCGGACGCTACCTACAATGAGCAGTTCTTC | CASSSLADATYNEQFF